Following are 24 T cell receptor beta chains from one sample sequenced in a study of blood T cell repertoires in COVID-19. Here immunoSEQ multiplex PCR was the method, and the copy in TCRdb shows in-frame clones only, minus some. The sample holds 270,000 or so clones, about four fifths seen once. The specimen was peripheral blood. The receptors stem from a woman in her forties or fifties who had recovered from COVID-19.

This clone was seen repeatedly, ten times or more. The CDR3 region is CASPTVEGSGANVLTF. Written as DNA, the CDR3 is TGTGCCAGCCCAACGGTAGAGGGATCTGGGGCCAACGTCCTGACTTTC. This chain connects TRBV18 to TRBJ2-6; maybe TRBD2 (5 bases). This CDR3 spans 16 amino acids. CDR1 KGHSH and CDR2 LQKENI come from the germline V gene. V was pared by 8 bases and J by 1 base, with 15 bases between.

CDR3 bases: TGTGCCAGCAGTTTGGCCCGATTTGGGAGTTATGGCTACACCTTC. This gives the protein CASSLARFGSYGYTF. The chain uses TRBV27 and TRBJ1-2; D uncertain. The CDR3 length is 15 residues. CDR1 and CDR2 from the germline V gene are MNHEY and SMNVEV (reference sequence). V was pared by 3 bases and J by 5 bases, with 16 bases between.

As concerns this clone: The sample contains more than one DNA sequence encoding this CDR3. The chain carries TRBV19 and TRBJ1-1, with 10 bases matching TRBD1. Trimming cost V 3 bases and J 5 bases; bases outside gene matches: 3. The germline V gene encodes CDR1 LNHDA and CDR2 SQIVND (reference sequence). The CDR3 contains 14 residues. CDR3 loop: CASSMGQGSTEAFF. The CDR3 bases are TGTGCCAGTAGTATGGGACAGGGGAGTACTGAAGCTTTCTTT. Full variable domain (outside the CDR3, taken from reference TRBV19 and TRBJ1-1): DGGITQSPKYLFRKEGQNVTLSCEQNLNHDAMYWYRQDPGQGLRLIYYSQIVNDFQKGDIAEGYSVSREKKESFPLTVTSAQKNPTAFYLCASSMGQGSTEAFFGQGTRLTVV.

The J gene is TRBJ1-2, the V gene TRBV28; D is perhaps TRBD1 (5 bases). The CDR3 is 12 residues long. V gave up 5 bases and J gave up 7 bases, with 11 bases separating them. Germline CDR1 MDHEN, CDR2 SYDVKM. Here the CDR3 DNA reads TGTGCCAGCAGTATCCCCCAGGGTGGCTACACCTTC. Translation: CASSIPQGGYTF.

The rearrangement joins TRBV11-2 to TRBJ2-1; a weak D match, TRBD2 (5 bases). The V gene lost 5 bases and the J gene lost 4 bases, with 15 bases spanning the gap. Germline V lookup: CDR1 SGHAT, CDR2 FQNNGV. The CDR3 totals 15 residues. The CDR3 protein is CASSPTIAGYNEQFF. Written as DNA, the CDR3 is TGTGCCAGCAGCCCGACTATAGCTGGGTACAATGAGCAGTTCTTC.

The chain joins TRBV30 to TRBJ1-3; D remains ambiguous. Looked up from germline, CDR1 is GTSNPN and CDR2 is SVGIG (reference sequence). The CDR3 is 13 residues long. V lost 4 bases and J 6 bases, leaving 13 bases between the germline ends. CDR3 DNA: TGTGCCTGGAACCCCGGTTTTGAAAACACCATATATTTT. Amino acids: CAWNPGFENTIYF. The whole variable domain, filled in from reference TRBV30 and TRBJ1-3, reads SQTIHQWPATLVQPVGSPLSLECTVEGTSNPNLYWYRQAAGRGLQLLFYSVGIGQISSEVPQNLSASRPQDRQFILSSKKLLLSDSGFYLCAWNPGFENTIYFGEGSWLTVV.

This rearrangement joins TRBV4-3 to TRBJ1-1; tentative D call: TRBD1 (5 bases). Germline V lookup: CDR1 LGHNA, CDR2 YSLEER. This CDR3 comprises 15 residues. V was trimmed by 0 bases and J by 2 bases, leaving 10 bases between them. The CDR3 coding sequence is TGCGCCAGCAGCCAAGAGGGATGGGGCAACACTGAAGCTTTCTTT. Encoded protein: CASSQEGWGNTEAFF.

This clone was picked up a small number of times. The chain carries TRBV7-2 and TRBJ2-3; TRBD1 agrees at 9 bases. Germline V CDR1 and CDR2: SGHTA, FQGNSA. The V gene end was trimmed by 3 bases and the J gene end by 1 base; junction bases not matched to a gene: 5. This CDR3 is built from 16 residues. CDR3 coding DNA: TGTGCCAGCAGCTTCGGACAGGGGCAGGGCACAGATACGCAGTATTTT. This gives the protein CASSFGQGQGTDTQYF.

The V and J genes are TRBV28 and TRBJ2-5; 11 bases line up with TRBD1. The germline V gene encodes CDR1 MDHEN and CDR2 SYDVKM. CDR3 length: 16 residues. Losses at the gene ends were 1 base for V and 5 bases for J; bases not matched to a gene: 6. The CDR3 DNA reads as TGTGCCAGCAGTTTATCCGGACAGGGGGCGTGGGAGACCCAGTACTTC. Encoded protein: CASSLSGQGAWETQYF.

The rearrangement uses TRBV7-9 and TRBJ1-6; possible D gene TRBD1, 6 bases. CDR3 size: 13 residues. V was pared by 11 bases and J by 9 bases, with 17 bases between. Germline V gene lookup returns CDR1 SEHNR and CDR2 FQNEAQ (reference sequence). CDR3 residues: CALDPGAGSPLHF. The CDR3 DNA follows: TGTGCCCTGGACCCAGGGGCTGGTTCACCCCTCCACTTT.

V is TRBV28 and J is TRBJ2-7; 8 positions agree with TRBD2. J lost 2 bases, V lost 6 bases, and 6 bases had no gene match. Germline CDR1 MDHEN, CDR2 SYDVKM. CDR3 length: 14 amino acids. The CDR3 protein is CASRSGSLAYEQYF. In DNA form, the CDR3 reads TGTGCCAGCAGGAGCGGGAGTCTCGCCTACGAGCAGTACTTC.

The gene calls are TRBV6-2 or TRBV6-3 and TRBJ2-3; weak D call: TRBD2 (6 bases). In germline, CDR1 is MNHEY, CDR2 SVGEGT. Deletions cut 3 bases from V and 0 bases from J, with 10 bases between. The CDR3 runs 15 residues. The DNA of the CDR3 is TGTGCCAGCAGTTATGGGGGGTCAAGCACAGATACGCAGTATTTT. Amino acid sequence: CASSYGGSSTDTQYF.

V gene TRBV29-1 combines with J gene TRBJ2-1; tentatively, D is TRBD2 (5 bases). This CDR3 region has 14 residues. Looked up from germline, CDR1 is SQVTM and CDR2 is ANQGSEA. V lost 6 bases to trimming and J lost 3 bases, with 15 bases between them. DNA of the CDR3: TGCAGCGTAGCCACGGGAATAAACTACAATGAGCAGTTCTTC. Its translation is CSVATGINYNEQFF.

This clone was counted between two and nine times. The chain joins TRBV19 to TRBJ1-5, with 9 bases matching TRBD1. This CDR3 is 16 amino acids long. CDR1 is LNHDA and CDR2 is SQIVND in the germline V gene (reference sequence). V gave up 10 bases and J gave up 2 bases; unmatched junction bases: 12. In DNA, the CDR3 is TGTGCCACAACCGGGACAGGGCGTTCGGGCAATCAGCCCCAGCATTTT. Protein sequence: CATTGTGRSGNQPQHF.

V and J are TRBV24-1 and TRBJ2-6; TRBD1 is a possible D gene (5 bases). The CDR3 is 19 residues long. V was cut by 9 bases and J by 4 bases, with 27 bases left in between. Germline V gene data show CDR1 as KGHDR and CDR2 as SFDVKD. For the CDR3, the DNA is TGTGCCACCGCGGCCAGCATAAGGGGCCCCCATAGGGGGGCCAACGTCCTGACTTTC. Translation: CATAASIRGPHRGANVLTF.

This chain connects TRBV7-8 to TRBJ2-5, with 8 bases aligning to TRBD1. Germline loops: CDR1 SGHVS, CDR2 FQNEAQ. V gave up 2 bases and J gave up 4 bases; unmatched junction bases: 9. This CDR3 has 16 residues. CDR3 amino acids: CASSLSGARGLETQYF. DNA of the CDR3: TGTGCCAGCAGCTTATCGGGCGCCAGGGGGCTAGAGACCCAGTACTTC.

The chain joins TRBV29-1 to TRBJ1-2, with 7 bases that match TRBD1. V dropped 2 bases and J dropped 2; count of bases not matched to a gene: 2. The CDR3 sequence is 13 residues long. Germline V CDR1 and CDR2: SQVTM, ANQGSEA. CDR3 amino acids: CSVEPDRNYGYTF. Here the CDR3 DNA reads TGCAGCGTTGAACCGGACAGGAACTATGGCTACACCTTC. The variable domain in full, with the rest retrieved from reference TRBV29-1 and TRBJ1-2, is SAVISQKPSRDICQRGTSLTIQCQVDSQVTMMFWYRQQPGQSLTLIATANQGSEATYESGFVIDKFPISRPNLTFSTLTVSNMSPEDSSIYLCSVEPDRNYGYTFGSGTRLTVV.

The chain carries TRBV29-1 and TRBJ1-2; D may be TRBD1 (6 bases). V lost 7 bases, J lost 4 bases, and 13 bases lay in between. CDR1 SQVTM and CDR2 ANQGSEA come from the germline V gene. This CDR3 has 12 amino acids. The CDR3 coding sequence is TGCAGCGACCACAGGGAACTCTATGGCTACACCTTC. Protein product: CSDHRELYGYTF.

J is TRBJ1-6 and V is TRBV6-5; perhaps TRBD1 as D (5 bases). The CDR3 runs to 15 residues. The germline V gene has CDR1 MNHEY and CDR2 SVGAGI. The ends were cut back, 2 bases at V and 8 bases at J, with 13 bases in the middle. The CDR3 nucleotides are TGTGCCAGCAGTTACGGTCGGCGGGGGGATTCACCCCTCCACTTT. It codes for CASSYGRRGDSPLHF.

This clone showed up just a few times. The rearrangement links TRBV27 to TRBJ2-1, with TRBD2 matching over 9 bases. The CDR3 totals 16 residues. Germline V gene lookup returns CDR1 MNHEY and CDR2 SMNVEV (reference sequence). V shed 2 bases and J 2 bases; nucleotides not matched to a gene: 4. CDR3 sequence (DNA): TGTGCCAGCAGTTTACAGGGACTAGCAACCTACAATGAGCAGTTCTTC. Encoded protein: CASSLQGLATYNEQFF.

The V and J genes are TRBV7-2 and TRBJ2-5, with 7 positions matching TRBD1. Unmatched junction bases numbered 4, after V lost 4 bases and J lost 2 bases. The CDR3 is 14 amino acids. The V gene's germline CDR1 is SGHTA and CDR2 FQGNSA. The CDR3 DNA follows: TGTGCCAGCAGCTCCCGGGACAGTCAAGAGACCCAGTACTTC. Protein sequence: CASSSRDSQETQYF.

This chain links TRBV5-1 with TRBJ2-2; weak D call: TRBD2 (5 bases). This CDR3 is built from 14 residues. CDR1 is SGHRS and CDR2 is YFSETQ in the germline V gene. Trimming pared 4 bases from V and 4 bases from J, leaving 11 bases between. The CDR3 is CASSAPGSTGELFF. The DNA of the CDR3 is TGCGCCAGCAGCGCCCCGGGGTCCACCGGGGAGCTGTTTTTT.

J is TRBJ2-7 and V is TRBV9; 8 nucleotides align to TRBD2. The CDR3 runs 12 residues. The junction had 3 bases not matched to a gene; V was cut back by 4 bases and J by 6 bases. Germline CDR1 is SGDLS and CDR2 is YYNGEE. In DNA form, the CDR3 reads TGTGCCAGCAGCCCAGGACTAGCCGAGCAGTACTTC. Translation: CASSPGLAEQYF.

CDR3 nucleotides: TGTGCCAGCAGCTACCGGGACAGGGATAACAATGAGCAGTTCTTC. Its protein is CASSYRDRDNNEQFF. The genes are TRBV12-1 and TRBJ2-1; TRBD1, as called in the table, went unchecked against the DNA. TRBV12-1 is a pseudogene. The CDR3 runs to 15 residues.